The 7 T cell receptor beta chains in this list originate from one sample, sequenced in a study of CD8 T cells in Susac syndrome. The authors reverse transcribed roughly 0.5 to 1 ug RNA with random hexamers. Using its own MiXCR run on the immunoSEQ multiplex PCR reads, TCRdb lists one record per CDR3 protein. Seen here are about 83,000 distinct CDR3 sequences, approximately 95% observed once, and the top ten hold approximately 0.49%. Material for sequencing was CD8+ T cells from PBMCs. The source of these receptors is a human donor with Susac syndrome.

The J gene is TRBJ1-2, the V gene TRBV27; D call uncertain. The length of the CDR3 is 17 residues. The germline gives CDR1 MNHEY, CDR2 SMNVEV (reference sequence). V lost 7 bases, J lost 4 bases, and 25 bases lay in between. The CDR3 region is CASTLLFSDRFLYGYTF. In nucleotides, the CDR3 is TGTGCCAGCACCCTACTATTCTCCGATCGGTTCCTCTATGGCTACACCTTC.

The V call is TRBV30, the J call TRBJ2-1; 7 bases fit TRBD1. V was clipped by 6 bases and J by 5 bases; unmatched bases: 10. Germline V gene sequence: CDR1 GTSNPN, CDR2 SVGIG (reference sequence). The CDR3 is made up of 14 amino acids. CDR3 loop: CACATGVGHNEQFF. Here the CDR3 DNA reads TGTGCCTGTGCCACAGGGGTAGGTCACAATGAGCAGTTCTTC.

The chain links TRBV29-1 to TRBJ2-7, with 9 bases matching TRBD2. Germline V gene lookup returns CDR1 SQVTM and CDR2 ANQGSEA. The CDR3 contains 16 residues. The V and J ends lost 3 bases and 5 bases, in that order; junction bases with no gene match: 14. CDR3 sequence: CSVDLSGTSWSDEQYF. The CDR3 nucleotides are TGCAGCGTTGATTTATCTGGGACTAGCTGGTCGGACGAGCAGTACTTC.

This chain uses TRBV20-1 with TRBJ2-7, with a weak D call TRBD1 (5 bases). Germline V gives CDR1 DFQATT, CDR2 SNEGSKA (reference sequence). Trimming cost V 2 bases and J 3 bases, with 14 bases left between them. This CDR3 is 14 amino acids long. The CDR3 reads CSARKGQGIYEQYF. The DNA for the CDR3 is TGCAGTGCTAGAAAGGGGCAGGGAATCTACGAGCAGTACTTC.

This chain links TRBV7-9 with TRBJ2-5; 11 nucleotides line up with TRBD2. The ends lost 11 bases at V and 3 bases at J; junction bases unmatched: 8. This CDR3 is 14 amino acids long. Per germline, CDR1 SEHNR and CDR2 FQNEAQ (reference sequence). The CDR3 loop reads CADQVAGGEETQYF. The DNA for the CDR3 is TGTGCCGACCAAGTAGCGGGAGGGGAAGAGACCCAGTACTTC.

The chain links TRBV11-2 to TRBJ1-3; TRBD1 might be the D (6 bases). CDR3 size: 14 residues. The V gene lost 3 bases and the J gene lost 5 bases, with 11 bases spanning the gap. Germline assignment: CDR1 SGHAT and CDR2 FQNNGV. The CDR3 DNA reads TGTGCCAGCAGCTTGGGACAATTGAGAAACACCATATATTTT. It translates to CASSLGQLRNTIYF.

This rearrangement joins TRBV4-1 to TRBJ2-7; no definite D call. Trimming stripped 0 bases from V and 3 bases from J, with 6 bases between. Germline lookup yields CDR1 MGHRA and CDR2 YSYEKL. The length of the CDR3 is 13 residues. The chain's CDR3 is CASSQDWLYEQYF. The CDR3 DNA sequence: TGCGCCAGCAGCCAAGATTGGCTCTACGAGCAGTACTTC.